The clone carrying this TCR beta chain was observed at least ten times. Its antigen remains unidentified. The data derive from a study of identical twins. Study-wide points: For cord blood, abundant beta clonotypes had fewer insertions, unlike memory repertoires, which showed none. For out-of-frame alpha sequences shared by twins, low generation probability was in excess.

Addition of a universal primer site occurred through template switching, and cDNA carried unique molecular identifiers. TCRdb ran MiXCR on the 5' RACE reads and lists one entry per CDR3 protein. The repertoire has 240,000 or so distinct CDR3 sequences, 5.5% to 8% of them found once; the top ten carry approximately 3.7%. The CDR3 loop spans 16 amino acids. Germline-derived CDR1 and CDR2 are SGHVS and FQNEAQ. V gave up 5 bases and J gave up 5 bases; unmatched junction bases: 9. The same sample was also studied in work on yellow fever vaccine responses in identical twins. As that study records: Reportedly, twins' vaccine T cell responses looked partly convergent and partly personalized.

This chain uses TRBV7-8 with TRBJ2-2; 9 nucleotides match TRBD1. Material: memory (CD45RO+) T cells sorted from blood. This sequence was found in a woman under 30 in good health. CDR3 sequence: CASSANPDRGTGELFF. The CDR3 region has the DNA TGTGCCAGCAGCGCAAACCCGGACAGGGGAACCGGGGAGCTGTTTTTT.